This T cell receptor beta chain was obtained from a study of shared clonotypes between healthy human individuals. Study results and caveats: Sharing across four donors was seen in roughly 5.2% of naive CD4 clonotypes.

This CDR3 has 17 residues. V was clipped by 5 bases and J by 1 base, with 21 bases between them. The germline V gene has CDR1 SGHAT and CDR2 FQNNGV. Notes on this clone: The antigen remains undetermined.

The material for each subset, its genomic DNA, was split evenly across several immunoSEQ plates. Only in-frame clones appear in the TCRdb table, and some are missing; sequencing was by immunoSEQ multiplex PCR. The table includes roughly 2,300,000 clones, less than 95% detected once. The origin of this receptor is a man younger than 30 in good health. Some clones in this sample may be carry-over from other donors' samples. The specimen sequenced was naive CD4+ T cells from PBMCs. The sample's subset: CD45RA+ positively selected. The chain uses TRBV11-2 and TRBJ2-7; D possibly corresponds to TRBD2 (6 bases). The CDR3 DNA follows: TGTGCCAGCAGCGTCGCCCGGGGAGGCGGGTTATCCTACGAGCAGTACTTC. The encoded protein is CASSVARGGGLSYEQYF.